These 6 T cell receptor beta chains were all obtained from the same sample, sequenced in a study of radiation and T cells in renal cell carcinoma. Clones were read by immunoSEQ multiplex PCR, and TCRdb kept only the in-frame ones, dropping some. The table records 65,000 or so clones, about 83% of them present only once. The time point is: blood 4 weeks post-SBRT, at nephrectomy. Indicated treatment: 15 Gy SBRT to primary tumor, nephrectomy 4 weeks later. The source was blood, collected from a patient whose treatment included radiotherapy and nephrectomy. Every receptor here comes from a man aged 55 to 70 with renal cell carcinoma.

This clone was observed a handful of times. The gene calls are TRBV29-1 and TRBJ1-1; D is unresolved. The germline gives CDR1 SQVTM, CDR2 ANQGSEA. The CDR3 consists of 12 residues. V was cut by 4 bases and J by 0 bases, with 6 bases left in between. The DNA for the CDR3 is TGCAGCGTTGGAGAGGTGAACACTGAAGCTTTCTTT. It yields the protein CSVGEVNTEAFF.

The rearrangement links TRBV6-5 to TRBJ1-5; tentatively, D is TRBD1 (6 bases). Trimming took off 5 bases at V and 5 bases at J, with 10 bases between the two ends. The CDR3 runs to 13 residues. The germline CDR1 and CDR2 sequences are MNHEY and SVGAGI. The CDR3 DNA is TGTGCCAGCAGTCAGGGGTTTTATCAGCCCCAGCATTTT. It translates to CASSQGFYQPQHF.

The chain is built from TRBV19 and TRBJ1-5; D is possibly TRBD1 (5 bases). Trimming took 6 bases from V and 0 from J, leaving 12 bases between them. CDR3 length: 15 amino acids. Germline CDR1 reads LNHDA; CDR2 reads SQIVND (reference sequence). CDR3 coding DNA: TGTGCCAGTAGCCCACGGGGCTATAGCAATCAGCCCCAGCATTTT. It specifies CASSPRGYSNQPQHF.

The chain combines TRBV28 with TRBJ1-2; D is perhaps TRBD1 (5 bases). The CDR3 has 13 amino acids. Trimming stripped 6 bases from V and 4 bases from J, with 12 bases between. Per germline, CDR1 MDHEN and CDR2 SYDVKM. The CDR3 DNA sequence: TGTGCCAGCAGGCCGGGACTGTCCTATGGCTACACCTTC. Encoded protein: CASRPGLSYGYTF.

The chain is built from TRBV19 and TRBJ2-5; a possible D gene is TRBD2 (6 bases). Germline-derived CDR1 and CDR2 are LNHDA and SQIVND (reference sequence). This CDR3 comprises 18 residues. Trimming removed 1 base at V and 1 base at J, with 19 bases between. DNA of the CDR3: TGTGCCAGTAGTATAGCCGGACCCTGGAGGGCAGCCCAAGAGACCCAGTACTTC. Its protein product is CASSIAGPWRAAQETQYF.

This clone was seen only once. The chain employs TRBV7-9 and TRBJ1-4; 8 bases match TRBD1. The CDR3 has 16 residues. V was clipped by 3 bases and J by 8 bases; unmatched bases: 11. Germline V gene sequence: CDR1 SEHNR, CDR2 FQNEAQ (reference sequence). CDR3 sequence: CASSFSLGQGNEKLFF. The CDR3, as DNA: TGTGCCAGCAGCTTCTCCCTCGGACAGGGAAACGAAAAACTGTTTTTT.